This TCR beta chain came from a study of T cells in Graves' hyperthyroidism and ophthalmopathy. Across the study: Upon initial diagnosis and before any treatment, peripheral blood was collected.

Study-level results: In blood, most of the thyroid clonotypes expanded above 0.001 were also present.

This CDR3 spans 16 amino acids. V dropped 2 bases and J dropped 4 bases, with 16 bases sitting between them. The germline V gene has CDR1 LGHDT and CDR2 YNNKEL (reference sequence). A patient was excluded if there was uncontrolled infection, other autoimmune disease, pregnancy or lactation. Each diagnosis drew on symptoms, thyroxine, TRAb, thyroid ultrasound and orbital computed tomography findings. Amplification of TCR beta CDR3 regions was performed using RNA transcripts as template. HTBI primers were employed in a first-round RT-PCR of the TCR CDR3. TCRdb reprocessed the multiplex PCR reads with MiXCR, giving one entry per CDR3 protein. Seen here are around 300,000 distinct CDR3 sequences, around 15% observed once, and the top ten hold 30%. This clonotype came up many times. The target antigen is unknown.

The genes are TRBV3-1 and TRBJ2-3; D is ambiguous. Sequenced: blood. The TCR comes from a woman between 45 and 65 years old with Graves' hyperthyroidism that later progressed to Graves' ophthalmopathy. The CDR3, as DNA: TGTGCCAGCAGCCAATTTCGCCTTCCCGGCTCAGATACGCAGTATTTT. Translated: CASSQFRLPGSDTQYF.